This T cell receptor beta chain was identified in a study of T cell responses to AZD1222 COVID-19 vaccine. Germline values: CDR1 SQVTM, CDR2 ANQGSEA. V lost 4 bases and J 4 bases, leaving 7 bases between the germline ends. The CDR3 spans 11 residues. Profiled with immunoSEQ multiplex PCR; TCRdb holds only in-frame clones, not every one. The sample has over 100,000 clones, 80% to 90% seen once. This sequence originates from an adult in good health. V gene TRBV29-1 combines with J gene TRBJ1-2; D is uncertain. Sequenced material: peripheral blood, taken on day 0 of AZD1222 vaccination. CDR3 coding DNA: TGCAGCGTTGTGGGCCTCTATGGCTACACCTTC. This codes for CSVVGLYGYTF.